This T cell receptor (beta chain) appears in the sequencing data of a study of blood T cells in healthy people across ages. Study-wide background: About one barcoded beta molecule per two T cells was the capture yield of template switching.

Whole-study results and caveats: Measured against age, TCR beta diversity per million T cells decreased in a roughly linear manner.

Isolated PBMCs totaled at least 6 million in each sample. The table lists this clonotype with a count of one. Antigen specificity is unknown. The V gene lost 8 bases and the J gene lost 4 bases, with 22 bases spanning the gap. CDR3 length: 16 amino acids. The second PCR ran about 6 to 12 cycles with a sample-barcoded 5' primer and J-beta primers. TCRdb passed the 5' RACE reads through MiXCR, listing each CDR3 protein once. The repertoire consists of more than 800,000 distinct CDR3 sequences, with under 35% occurring once and the leading ten covering roughly 17%. The receptor was derived from a woman of 80 years or more in good health. The chain joins TRBV12-3 or TRBV12-4 to TRBJ2-3, with TRBD2 as a possible D gene (7 bases). Sequencing was performed on blood. CDR3 in DNA: TGTGCCAGCCGTCCTGGGGGGGCCGTGAGCGCAGATACGCAGTATTTT. Translated, it gives CASRPGGAVSADTQYF.